This TCR beta chain stems from a study of CD4 T cells in relation to SARS-CoV-2 and coronaviruses. Overall study context: ViraFEST: roughly 10-day antigen culture of PBMCs, then TCR beta CDR3 sequencing.

To note about this clone: No antigen is known for it.

Assay used: immunoSEQ multiplex PCR; TCRdb lists only in-frame clones, some missing. This table holds roughly 25,000 clones, 76% found once. In germline, CDR1 is SGHRS, CDR2 YFSETQ. This CDR3 comprises 14 residues. Trimming removed 4 bases at V and 3 bases at J, with 12 bases between. Findings and limits, study-wide: The cross-reactivity analysis covered only spike protein, not other viral proteins.

Before the COVID-19 pandemic, during about 2011-2019, CD4+ T cells were taken from unexposed donors. Isolation of CD4+ T cells took place after around 11 days in culture. The source material was CD4+ T cells from PBMCs, cultured in vitro. The clonotype was recovered from a human donor in good health. This sequence joins TRBV5-1 and TRBJ2-3; either TRBD1 or TRBD2 may supply D (5 bases each). CDR3 sequence (DNA): TGCGCCAGCAGCAAGGGGTGGGGGACAGATACGCAGTATTTT. Translated, it gives CASSKGWGTDTQYF.